This TCR beta chain comes out of a study of T cells in tumors after PD-1 blockade. Whole-study context: Prior checkpoint blockade, systemic immunosuppressant use, or anti-cancer therapy within 4 weeks excluded patients. Either cemiplimab 350 mg every 2 weeks or pembrolizumab 200 mg every 3 weeks was given. Some patients also took daily vismodegib 150 mg during anti-PD-1 treatment.

Sequencing used immunoSEQ multiplex PCR; TCRdb keeps in-frame clones, though not all of them. Of approximately 48,000 clones listed, roughly 80% are singletons. Germline V lookup: CDR1 SGHDN, CDR2 FVKESK. V shed 3 bases and J shed 0 bases, with 4 bases lying between them. This CDR3 contains 13 residues. The J gene is TRBJ2-3, the V gene TRBV14, with D unresolved. The starting material was PBMCs, obtained before anti-PD-1 treatment. The receptor was isolated from a human donor with basal cell carcinoma. The CDR3 sequence: CASSQLSTDTQYF. In DNA, the CDR3 is TGTGCCAGCAGCCAGTTGAGCACAGATACGCAGTATTTT.